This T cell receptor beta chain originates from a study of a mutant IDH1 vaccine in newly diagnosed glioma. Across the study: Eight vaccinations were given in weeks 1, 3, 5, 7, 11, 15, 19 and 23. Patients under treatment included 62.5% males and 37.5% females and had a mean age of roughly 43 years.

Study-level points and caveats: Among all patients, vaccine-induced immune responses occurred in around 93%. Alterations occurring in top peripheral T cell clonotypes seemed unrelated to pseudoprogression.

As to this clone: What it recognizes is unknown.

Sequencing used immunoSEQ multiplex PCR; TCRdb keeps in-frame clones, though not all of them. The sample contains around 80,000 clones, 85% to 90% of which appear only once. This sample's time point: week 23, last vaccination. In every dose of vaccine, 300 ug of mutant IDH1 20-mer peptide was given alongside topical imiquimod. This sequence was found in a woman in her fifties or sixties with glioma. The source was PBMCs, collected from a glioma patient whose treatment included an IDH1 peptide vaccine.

The CDR3 coding sequence is TGCAGCGTTCAGCCCGGGACGACGCTTGGCTACACCTTC. Encoded protein: CSVQPGTTLGYTF. V usage is TRBV29-1 and J usage is TRBJ1-2; tentatively, D is TRBD1 (5 bases). CDR1 SQVTM and CDR2 ANQGSEA come from the germline V gene. Trimming cost V 5 bases and J 7 bases, with 17 bases left between them. The length of the CDR3 is 13 residues.